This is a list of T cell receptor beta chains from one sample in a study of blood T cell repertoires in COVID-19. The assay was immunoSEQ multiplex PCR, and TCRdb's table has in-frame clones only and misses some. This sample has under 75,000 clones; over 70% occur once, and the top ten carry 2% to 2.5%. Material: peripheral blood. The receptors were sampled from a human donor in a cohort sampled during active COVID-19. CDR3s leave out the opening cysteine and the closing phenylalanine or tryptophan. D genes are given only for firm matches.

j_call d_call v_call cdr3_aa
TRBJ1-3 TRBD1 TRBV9 ASSVTTPGQGLVGNTIY
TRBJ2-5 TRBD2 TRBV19 ASSGQAGFQETQY
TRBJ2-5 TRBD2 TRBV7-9 ASSLSGLAGVGETQY
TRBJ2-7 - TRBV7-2 ASRDSSYEQY
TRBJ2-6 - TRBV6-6 ASSYGSSSGANVLT
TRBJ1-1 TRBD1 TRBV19 ASSMGDRGLTEAF
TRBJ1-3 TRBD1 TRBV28 ASSRGTGDSGNTIY
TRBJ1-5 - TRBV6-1 ASSDLSLGHQPQH
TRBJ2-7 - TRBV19 ASSNGYEQY
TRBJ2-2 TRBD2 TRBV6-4 ASRLAGANTGELF
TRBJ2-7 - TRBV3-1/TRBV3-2 ASSLQGSYEQY
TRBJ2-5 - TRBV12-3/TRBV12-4 ASRLTQETQY
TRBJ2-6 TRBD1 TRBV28 ASTTGQGTSGANVLT
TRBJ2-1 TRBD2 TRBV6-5 ASTPYSGKINEQF
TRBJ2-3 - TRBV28 ASSVSGGTDTQY
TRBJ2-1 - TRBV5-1 ASSLLRVNNEQF
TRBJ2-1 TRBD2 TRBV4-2 ASSPLAGQDNEQF
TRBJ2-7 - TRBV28 ASTSGGTGEQY
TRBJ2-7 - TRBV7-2 ASSSAGYEQY
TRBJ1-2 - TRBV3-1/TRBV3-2 ASSQGTGYNYGYT
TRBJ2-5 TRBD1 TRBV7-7 ASSFRGQGAKKTQY
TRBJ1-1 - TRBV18 ASFLKRDTEAF
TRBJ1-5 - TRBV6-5 ASSQQGVGNQPQH
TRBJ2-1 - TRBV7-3 ASSLWGERYNEQF
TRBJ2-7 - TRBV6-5 ASRNSVEASYEQY
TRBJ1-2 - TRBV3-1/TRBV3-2 ASSQGVEDGYT
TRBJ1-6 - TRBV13 ASSLEAERNSPLH
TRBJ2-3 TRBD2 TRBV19 ASKLAGTDTQY
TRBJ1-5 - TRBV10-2 ASSAGESNQPQH
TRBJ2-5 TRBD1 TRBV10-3 AITGEVGQGETQY
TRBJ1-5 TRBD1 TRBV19 ASSAPLTGGSNQPQH
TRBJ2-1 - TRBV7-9 ASSSRGNAYNEQF
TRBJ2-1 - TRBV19 ASSMWGTYNEQF
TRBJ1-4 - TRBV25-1 ASSDGGGWEKLF
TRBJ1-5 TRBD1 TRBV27 ASRSQGGGGNQPQH
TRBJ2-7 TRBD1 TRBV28 ASRLQGADGYEQY
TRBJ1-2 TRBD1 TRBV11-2 ASRRAGTGGVKYGYT
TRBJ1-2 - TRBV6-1 ASSEVGGGVPGYT
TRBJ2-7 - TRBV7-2 ASSFSREQY
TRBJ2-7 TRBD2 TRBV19 ASSMGGDDVYEQY
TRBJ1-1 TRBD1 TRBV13 ASSPLDRMNTEAF
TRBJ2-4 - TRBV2 ASTAWAGLAKNIQY
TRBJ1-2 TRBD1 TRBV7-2 ASSLGGQGTNYGYT
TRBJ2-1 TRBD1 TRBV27 ASRVSGGVEQF